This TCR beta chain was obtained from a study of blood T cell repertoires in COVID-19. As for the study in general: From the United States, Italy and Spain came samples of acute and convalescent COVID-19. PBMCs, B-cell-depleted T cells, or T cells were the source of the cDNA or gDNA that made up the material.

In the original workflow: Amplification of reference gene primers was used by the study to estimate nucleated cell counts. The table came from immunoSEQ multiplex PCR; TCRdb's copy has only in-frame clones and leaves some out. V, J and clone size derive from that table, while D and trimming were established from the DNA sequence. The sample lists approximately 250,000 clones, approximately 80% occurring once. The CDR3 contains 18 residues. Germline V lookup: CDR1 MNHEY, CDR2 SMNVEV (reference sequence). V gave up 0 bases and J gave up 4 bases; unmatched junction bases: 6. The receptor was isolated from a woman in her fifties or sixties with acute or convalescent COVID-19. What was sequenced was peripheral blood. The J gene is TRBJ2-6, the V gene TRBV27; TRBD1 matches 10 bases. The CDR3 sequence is CASSLSGTGASGANVLTF. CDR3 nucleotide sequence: TGTGCCAGCAGTTTATCGGGGACAGGGGCGTCGGGGGCCAACGTCCTGACTTTC.